This TCR beta chain is from a study of blood T cell repertoires in COVID-19. Study in general: Researchers got acute and convalescent COVID-19 samples from the United States, Italy and Spain. The cDNA or gDNA used as material had been derived from T cells, B-cell-depleted T cells, or PBMCs.

Trimming took 5 bases from V and 5 from J; bases not matched to a gene: 6. This CDR3 spans 14 amino acids. Germline V gives CDR1 SGHAT, CDR2 FQNNGV. How the authors handled the data: Counts of nucleated cells, estimated from reference gene primer amplification, were obtained. Assay used: immunoSEQ multiplex PCR; TCRdb lists only in-frame clones, some missing. V, J and clone size are those of that table, while D and trimming were read from the DNA. The sample has 200,000 or so clones; about 83% are singletons. The chain employs TRBV11-2 and TRBJ2-5, with TRBD1 identical over 9 bases. Sequencing was carried out using peripheral blood. The clonotype comes from a woman aged 65 to 85 with active or convalescent COVID-19. The CDR3 bases are TGTGCCAGCAGCAAGGACAGGGGCAGGGAGACCCAGTACTTC. This translates into CASSKDRGRETQYF.